This TCR beta chain was captured by sequencing in a study of T-cell reconstitution after alpha-beta-depleted transplantation in children. General observations from the study: Surviving thymic progenitors and recipient T cells were the source of high TCRbeta diversity at day 60 in some patients. T-cell counts and diversity at one year post-transplant came mainly from newly produced T cells. Reportedly, only several hundred clones from non-depleted graft cells drove alpha-beta T-cell counts at about two months.

This clonotype was observed a handful of times. Antigen unknown. Unique molecular identifiers were built into the TCRbeta library. TCRdb re-analysed the PCR reads in MiXCR, keeping a single row per CDR3 protein. Of about 290,000 distinct CDR3 sequences in the sample, nearly 8% were seen once. CDR1 SGHRS and CDR2 YFSETQ come from the germline V gene. The CDR3 is 15 amino acids. V shed 4 bases and J shed 4 bases, with 17 bases lying between them. This sequence originates from a female patient aged 2-9 years who had a stem cell transplant for Fanconi anemia, so the T cells may come from the graft donor. The starting material was peripheral blood, obtained 360 days after TCRalphabeta/CD19-depleted stem cell transplant. The V call is TRBV5-1, the J call TRBJ1-2; the D is unclear. This CDR3 reads CASSPDGRVSYGYTF. As DNA, the CDR3 is TGCGCCAGCAGCCCGGACGGAAGGGTTAGCTATGGCTACACCTTC.